The clone carrying this TCR beta chain is medium-sized in the sample. This record comes from a study of prognosis after radiotherapy for stage I lung cancer. Template was genomic DNA; TCR beta CDR3 amplified in two multiplex PCR rounds. Initially, in first-round PCR, primers specific to each TRBV and TRBJ gene were used. TCRdb used MiXCR to reprocess the multiplex PCR reads, holding one entry per CDR3 protein. The table lists around 14,000 distinct CDR3 sequences, approximately 31% of them singletons. At both of two time points, roughly 6.4 milliliters of peripheral blood were drawn. Germline assignment: CDR1 MNHNS and CDR2 SASEGT. CDR3 length: 14 amino acids. Trimming stripped 0 bases from V and 8 bases from J, with 11 bases between.

The V call is TRBV6-1, the J call TRBJ1-3, with unresolved D. Sequenced here: PBMCs, sampled before or after stereotactic body radiation therapy (not recorded which). The TCR was taken from a donor over 45 with non-small cell lung cancer. The CDR3 DNA reads as TGTGCCAGCAGTGAAGCGGCGGGGTTCGACACCATATATTTT. Amino acids: CASSEAAGFDTIYF.